The rows below give T cell receptor beta chains drawn from one sample of a study of PD-L1 blockade in urothelial cancer. TCRdb keeps only in-frame clones here, not all; method: immunoSEQ multiplex PCR. The sample consists of roughly 90,000 clones, more than 90% of them appearing once. The sequencing used PBMCs, collected around atezolizumab (anti-PD-L1) treatment. The source of these receptors is a man between 60 and 75 years old with urothelial cancer. Both conserved end residues are part of each CDR3. The D gene is left open where the match is weak. Clone size is not always given. Where it is, it says once, few, many or a class for expanded clones.

cdr3_nt cdr3_aa j_call cdr3_length clone_size v_call d_call
TGTGCCAGCAGCACCCGGACAGGGACAAATGAAAAACTGTTTTTT CASSTRTGTNEKLFF TRBJ1-4 15 - TRBV7-2 TRBD1
TGTGCCAGCAGTTTAGGGGGGACAGGGGCCGGCTATGGCTACACCTTC CASSLGGTGAGYGYTF TRBJ1-2 16 - TRBV28 TRBD1
TGTGCCAGCAGCCGCACTCGCGGACAGGGGACATATAATTCACCCCTCCACTTT CASSRTRGQGTYNSPLHF TRBJ1-6 18 - TRBV5-6 TRBD1
TGTGCTAGTGGCCCGGCGGGGGGGCGTCTGCTTGGCTACACCTTC CASGPAGGRLLGYTF TRBJ1-2 15 - TRBV12-5 -
TGTGCCAGCAGCGTAGATCGCGGGAGGGCCGACGAGCAGTACTTC CASSVDRGRADEQYF TRBJ2-7 15 - TRBV9 TRBD2
TGTGCCAGCAGGACAGGGGCCCAAGAGACCCAGTACTTC CASRTGAQETQYF TRBJ2-5 13 - TRBV6-5 TRBD1
TGTGCCAGCAGTTCCGGGGCCTATAATTCACCCCTCCACTTT CASSSGAYNSPLHF TRBJ1-6 14 - TRBV7-2 -
TGTGCCAGCAGTGACGGGAGGGCCCCCGGGGAGCTGTTTTTT CASSDGRAPGELFF TRBJ2-2 14 - TRBV6-5 TRBD2
TGTGCCATCGGCGCCCAGGGTGCGACTGAAGCTTTCTTT CAIGAQGATEAFF TRBJ1-1 13 - TRBV10-3 -
TGTGCCAGCAGTCACAGGGGTCGTAGCAATCAGCCCCAGCATTTT CASSHRGRSNQPQHF TRBJ1-5 15 once TRBV6-5 TRBD1
TGTGCCAGCTCACCACCCGCGGTAACAGATACGCAGTATTTT CASSPPAVTDTQYF TRBJ2-3 14 - TRBV18 -
TGTGCCAGCAGCACCGTAACGGGCCCCGGGGCCTACGAGCAGTACTTC CASSTVTGPGAYEQYF TRBJ2-7 16 - TRBV11-2 -
TGTGCCAGCAGCTGGGATGGGACAGGGAGGCCCGGGGAGCTGTTTTTT CASSWDGTGRPGELFF TRBJ2-2 16 - TRBV11-3 TRBD1
TGTGCCACCGGGTCCCCTCCACTTAACACTGAAGCTTTCTTT CATGSPPLNTEAFF TRBJ1-1 14 - TRBV28 -
TGCGCCAGCAGCCAAGAAGGTAGCGACCTCTACGAGCAGTACTTC CASSQEGSDLYEQYF TRBJ2-7 15 - TRBV4-3 -
TGTGCCTCGGGGAATCAGCCCCAGCATTTT CASGNQPQHF TRBJ1-5 10 - TRBV28 -
TGTGCCTGGAGTGAGGTCGAAGGCAGGTCCAATCAGCCCCAGCATTTT CAWSEVEGRSNQPQHF TRBJ1-5 16 few TRBV30 -